A selection of T cell receptor beta chains follows, all from one sample in a study of T cells after yellow fever vaccination. TCRdb redid the calling of the 5' RACE reads with MiXCR, one entry per CDR3 protein. The profile shows 550,000 to 750,000 distinct CDR3 sequences, approximately 15% of them singletons. Material: PBMCs, obtained on the day of the yellow fever booster vaccination. The receptor set was obtained from a man aged 30 to 45 who received the YFV17D yellow fever vaccine. CDR3s include the opening cysteine and the closing phenylalanine or tryptophan. The order of the fields is V gene, CDR3 protein.

TRBV6-5 CASSYSASSYNEQFF
TRBV21-1 CAGSNGLAGGAHYNEQFF
TRBV28 CASSLGWETQYF
TRBV4-3 CASSQDGVAGNSGELFF
TRBV7-9 CASSLGAGTGFGETQYF
TRBV24-1 CATSGPGFTDTQYF
TRBV19 CASSPPLGLDLGTYNEQFF
TRBV20-1 CSELGQNGNEQFF
TRBV5-1 CASSLRARGFEQYF
TRBV5-1 CASSLLTVSGANVLTF
TRBV30 CAWRINSGNTIYF
TRBV29-1 CSAAGASREQFF
TRBV20-1 CSASDLWGNEAFF
TRBV2 CAALLAGGSYEQYF
TRBV6-2/TRBV6-3 CASTPGGGRLAFF
TRBV5-1 CASSLFSGTGSYEQYF
TRBV20-1 CSARDVVRPTYEQYF
TRBV20-1 CSARPAPNYGYTF
TRBV9 CASSVGVDGIYEQYF
TRBV5-1 CASSLVRGSGGGSPLHF
TRBV18 CASSPPLKATGELFF
TRBV27 CASSSWGETQYF
TRBV10-1 CHRGNGSYEAFF
TRBV6-2/TRBV6-3 CASSYSGGRPRTVVYNEQFF